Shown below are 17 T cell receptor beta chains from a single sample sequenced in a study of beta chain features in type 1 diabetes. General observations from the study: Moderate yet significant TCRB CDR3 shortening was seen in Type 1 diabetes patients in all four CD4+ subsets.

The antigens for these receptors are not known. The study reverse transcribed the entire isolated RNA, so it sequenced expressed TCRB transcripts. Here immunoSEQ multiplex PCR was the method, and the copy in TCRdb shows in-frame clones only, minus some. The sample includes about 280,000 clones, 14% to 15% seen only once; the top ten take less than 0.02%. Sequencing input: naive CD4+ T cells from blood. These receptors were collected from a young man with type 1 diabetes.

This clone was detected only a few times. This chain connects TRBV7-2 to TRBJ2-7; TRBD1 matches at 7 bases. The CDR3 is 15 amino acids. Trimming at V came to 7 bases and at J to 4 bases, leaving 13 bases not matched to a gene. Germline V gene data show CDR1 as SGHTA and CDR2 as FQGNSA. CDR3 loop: CASTHAWGTEYEQYF. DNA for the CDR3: TGTGCCAGCACCCACGCGTGGGGGACAGAATACGAGCAGTACTTC. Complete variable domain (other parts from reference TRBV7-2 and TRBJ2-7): GAGVSQSPSNKVTEKGKDVELRCDPISGHTALYWYRQSLGQGLEFLIYFQGNSAPDKSGLPSDRFSAERTGGSVSTLTIQRTQQEDSAVYLCASTHAWGTEYEQYFGPGTRLTVT.

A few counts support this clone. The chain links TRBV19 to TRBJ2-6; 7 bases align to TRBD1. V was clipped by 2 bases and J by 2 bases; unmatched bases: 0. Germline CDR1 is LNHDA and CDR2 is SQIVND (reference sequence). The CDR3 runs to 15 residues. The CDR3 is CASSIQGAGANVLTF. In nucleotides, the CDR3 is TGTGCCAGTAGTATACAGGGGGCTGGGGCCAACGTCCTGACTTTC.

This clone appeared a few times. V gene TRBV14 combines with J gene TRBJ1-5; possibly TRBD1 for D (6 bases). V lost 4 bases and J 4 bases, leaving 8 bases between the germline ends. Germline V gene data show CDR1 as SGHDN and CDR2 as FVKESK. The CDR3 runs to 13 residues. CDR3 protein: CASSLTGNQPQHF. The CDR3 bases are TGTGCCAGCAGCCTAACAGGGAATCAGCCCCAGCATTTT.

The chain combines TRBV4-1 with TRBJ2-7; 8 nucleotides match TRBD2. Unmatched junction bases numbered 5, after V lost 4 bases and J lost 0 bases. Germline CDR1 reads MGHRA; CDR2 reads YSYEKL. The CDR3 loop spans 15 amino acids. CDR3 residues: CASSRGAGDSYEQYF. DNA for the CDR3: TGCGCCAGCAGCCGAGGAGCGGGGGACTCCTACGAGCAGTACTTC.

CDR3 sequence reads: CASSPRRLYNEQFF. The CDR3 bases are TGTGCCAGCAGTCCCAGACGACTGTACAATGAGCAGTTCTTC. V usage is TRBV28 and J usage is TRBJ2-1; D ambiguous. V lost 5 bases and J lost 4, with 12 bases in between. Germline-derived CDR1 and CDR2 are MDHEN and SYDVKM. The CDR3 has 14 amino acids.

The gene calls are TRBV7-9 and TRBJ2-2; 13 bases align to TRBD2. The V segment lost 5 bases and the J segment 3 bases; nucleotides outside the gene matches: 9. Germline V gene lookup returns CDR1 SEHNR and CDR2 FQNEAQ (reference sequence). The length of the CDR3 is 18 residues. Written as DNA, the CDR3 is TGTGCCAGCAGCGTTGGACTAGCGGGGGCTCGGTACACCGGGGAGCTGTTTTTT. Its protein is CASSVGLAGARYTGELFF. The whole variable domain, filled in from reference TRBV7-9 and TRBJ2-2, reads DTGVSQNPRHKITKRGQNVTFRCDPISEHNRLYWYRQTLGQGPEFLTYFQNEAQLEKSRLLSDRFSAERPKGSFSTLEIQRTEQGDSAMYLCASSVGLAGARYTGELFFGEGSRLTVL.

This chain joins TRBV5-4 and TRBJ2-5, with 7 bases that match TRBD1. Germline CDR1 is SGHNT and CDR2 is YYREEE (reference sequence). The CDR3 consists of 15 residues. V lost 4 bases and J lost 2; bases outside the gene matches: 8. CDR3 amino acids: CASSRIGTEQETQYF. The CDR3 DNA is TGTGCCAGCAGCCGAATAGGGACAGAACAAGAGACCCAGTACTTC.

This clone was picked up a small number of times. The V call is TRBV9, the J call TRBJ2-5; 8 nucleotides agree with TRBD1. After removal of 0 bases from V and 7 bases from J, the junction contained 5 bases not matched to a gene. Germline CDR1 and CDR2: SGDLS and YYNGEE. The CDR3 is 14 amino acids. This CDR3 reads CASSVEQGVGTQYF. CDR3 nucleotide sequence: TGTGCCAGCAGCGTAGAACAGGGGGTTGGGACCCAGTACTTC.

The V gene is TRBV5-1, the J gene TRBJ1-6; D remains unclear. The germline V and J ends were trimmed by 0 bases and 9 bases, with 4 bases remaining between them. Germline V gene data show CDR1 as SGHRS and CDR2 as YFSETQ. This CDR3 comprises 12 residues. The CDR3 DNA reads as TGCGCCAGCAGCTTGGAGCGTTCACCCCTCCACTTT. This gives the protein CASSLERSPLHF.

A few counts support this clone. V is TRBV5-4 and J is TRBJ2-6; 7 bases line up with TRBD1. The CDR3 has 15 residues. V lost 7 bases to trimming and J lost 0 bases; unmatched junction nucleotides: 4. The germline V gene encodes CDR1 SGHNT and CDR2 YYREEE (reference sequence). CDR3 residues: CASDGDSSGANVLTF. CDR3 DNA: TGTGCCAGCGACGGGGACAGCTCTGGGGCCAACGTCCTGACTTTC.

CDR3 DNA: TGTGCCAGCACCCTTGGGGCTACCGGTCGGCAGTTCTTC. It is translated as CASTLGATGRQFF. This rearrangement joins TRBV28 to TRBJ2-1; a weak D match, TRBD1 (5 bases). V gave up 7 bases and J gave up 12 bases, with 19 bases separating them. CDR3 length: 13 amino acids. The germline CDR1 and CDR2 sequences are MDHEN and SYDVKM. Combining the CDR3 with reference TRBV28 and TRBJ2-1 gives the whole variable domain DVKVTQSSRYLVKRTGEKVFLECVQDMDHENMFWYRQDPGLGLRLIYFSYDVKMKEKGDIPEGYSVSREKKERFSLILESASTNQTSMYLCASTLGATGRQFFGPGTRLTVL.

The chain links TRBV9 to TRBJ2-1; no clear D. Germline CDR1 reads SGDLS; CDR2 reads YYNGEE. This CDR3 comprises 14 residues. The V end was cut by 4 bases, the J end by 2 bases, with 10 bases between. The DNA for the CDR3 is TGTGCCAGCAGCATAGCATCAGCCTACAATGAGCAGTTCTTC. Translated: CASSIASAYNEQFF. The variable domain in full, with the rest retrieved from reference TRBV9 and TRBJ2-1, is DSGVTQTPKHLITATGQRVTLRCSPRSGDLSVYWYQQSLDQGLQFLIQYYNGEERAKGNILERFSAQQFPDLHSELNLSSLELGDSALYFCASSIASAYNEQFFGPGTRLTVL.

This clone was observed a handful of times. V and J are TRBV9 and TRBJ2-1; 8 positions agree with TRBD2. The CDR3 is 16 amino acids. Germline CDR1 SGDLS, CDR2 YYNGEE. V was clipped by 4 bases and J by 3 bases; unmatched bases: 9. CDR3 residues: CASSPGSGGNYNEQFF. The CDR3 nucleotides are TGTGCCAGCAGCCCGGGGTCGGGGGGGAACTACAATGAGCAGTTCTTC.

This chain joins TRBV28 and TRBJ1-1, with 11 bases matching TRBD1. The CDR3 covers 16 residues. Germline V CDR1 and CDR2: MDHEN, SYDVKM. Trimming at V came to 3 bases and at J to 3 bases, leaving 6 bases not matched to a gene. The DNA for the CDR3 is TGTGCCAGCAGTTTGTCGGGACAGGGGGTTGACACTGAAGCTTTCTTT. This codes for CASSLSGQGVDTEAFF.

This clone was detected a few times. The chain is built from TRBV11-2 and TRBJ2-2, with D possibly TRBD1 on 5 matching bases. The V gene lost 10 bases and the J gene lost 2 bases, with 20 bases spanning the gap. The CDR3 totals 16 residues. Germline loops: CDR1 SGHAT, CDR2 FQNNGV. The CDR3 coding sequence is TGTGCCATCAGGAAGAAGGGGCAGGGTAACACCGGGGAGCTGTTTTTT. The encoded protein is CAIRKKGQGNTGELFF.

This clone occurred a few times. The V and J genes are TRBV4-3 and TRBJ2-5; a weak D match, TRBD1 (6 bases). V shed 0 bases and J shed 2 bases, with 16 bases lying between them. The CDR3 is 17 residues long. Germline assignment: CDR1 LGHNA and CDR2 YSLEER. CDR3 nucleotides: TGCGCCAGCAGCCAAGATAATCTAGGACAGATTCAAGAGACCCAGTACTTC. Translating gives CASSQDNLGQIQETQYF.

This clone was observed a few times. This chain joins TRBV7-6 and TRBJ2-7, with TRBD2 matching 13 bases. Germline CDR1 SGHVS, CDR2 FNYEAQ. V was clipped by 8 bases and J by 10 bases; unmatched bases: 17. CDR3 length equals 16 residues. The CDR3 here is CASGTRKGTSGTLQYF. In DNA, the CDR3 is TGTGCCAGCGGCACAAGGAAGGGGACTAGCGGGACCCTTCAGTACTTC.